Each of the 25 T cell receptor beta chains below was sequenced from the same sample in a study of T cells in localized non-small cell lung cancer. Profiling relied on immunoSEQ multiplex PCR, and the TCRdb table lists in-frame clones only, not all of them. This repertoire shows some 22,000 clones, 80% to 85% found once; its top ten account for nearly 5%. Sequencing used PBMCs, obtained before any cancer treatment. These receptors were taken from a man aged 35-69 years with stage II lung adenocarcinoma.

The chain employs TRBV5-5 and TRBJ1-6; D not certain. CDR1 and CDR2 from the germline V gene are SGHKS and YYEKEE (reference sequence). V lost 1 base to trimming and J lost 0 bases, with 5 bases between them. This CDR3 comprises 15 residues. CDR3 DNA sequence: TGTGCCAGCAGCTTGAGCAGCTCCTATAATTCACCCCTCCACTTT. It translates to CASSLSSSYNSPLHF.

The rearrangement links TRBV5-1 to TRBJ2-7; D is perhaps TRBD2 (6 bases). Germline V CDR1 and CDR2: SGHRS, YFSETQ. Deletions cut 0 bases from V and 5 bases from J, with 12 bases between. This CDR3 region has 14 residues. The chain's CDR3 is CASSLDPGVHEQYF. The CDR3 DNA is TGCGCCAGCAGCTTGGATCCGGGAGTCCACGAGCAGTACTTC.

CDR3 coding DNA: TGTGCCAGCAGCTTGGGAAGACCCTACGAGCAGTACTTC. Its translation: CASSLGRPYEQYF. The gene calls are TRBV5-4 and TRBJ2-5; D gene uncertain. Judging by the DNA end, TRBJ2-7 fits better; the J call may be wrong. The CDR3 is 13 amino acids. CDR1 and CDR2 (germline): SGHNT, YYREEE (reference sequence).

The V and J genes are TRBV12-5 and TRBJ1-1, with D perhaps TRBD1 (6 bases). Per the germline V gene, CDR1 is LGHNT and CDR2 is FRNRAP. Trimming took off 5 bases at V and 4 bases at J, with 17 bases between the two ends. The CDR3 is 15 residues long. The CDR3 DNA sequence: TGTGCTAGTGGTACAGGGAAAGGGTCTGTCACTGAAGCTTTCTTT. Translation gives CASGTGKGSVTEAFF.

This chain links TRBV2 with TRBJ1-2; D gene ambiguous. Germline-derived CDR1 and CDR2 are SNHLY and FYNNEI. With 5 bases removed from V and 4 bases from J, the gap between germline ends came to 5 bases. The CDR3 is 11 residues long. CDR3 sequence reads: CASSPAYGYTF. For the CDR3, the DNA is TGTGCCAGCAGTCCCGCCTATGGCTACACCTTC.

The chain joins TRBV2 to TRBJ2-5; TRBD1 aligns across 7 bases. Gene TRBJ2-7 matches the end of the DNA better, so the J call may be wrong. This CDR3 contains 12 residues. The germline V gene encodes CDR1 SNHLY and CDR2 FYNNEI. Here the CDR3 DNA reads TGTGCCAGCAGTGAGACAGGGTACGAGCAGTACTTC. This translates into CASSETGYEQYF.

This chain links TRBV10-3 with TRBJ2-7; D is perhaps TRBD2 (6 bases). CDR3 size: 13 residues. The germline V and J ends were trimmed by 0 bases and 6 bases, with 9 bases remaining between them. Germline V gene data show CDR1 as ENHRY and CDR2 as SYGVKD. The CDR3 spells CAISESMTSEQYF. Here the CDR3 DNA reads TGTGCCATCAGTGAGTCGATGACTAGCGAGCAGTACTTC.

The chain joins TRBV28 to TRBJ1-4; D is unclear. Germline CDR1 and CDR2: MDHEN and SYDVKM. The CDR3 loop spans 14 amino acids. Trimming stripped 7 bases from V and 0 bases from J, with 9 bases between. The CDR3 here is CASKVAATNEKLFF. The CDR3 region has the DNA TGTGCCAGCAAGGTTGCTGCAACTAATGAAAAACTGTTTTTT.

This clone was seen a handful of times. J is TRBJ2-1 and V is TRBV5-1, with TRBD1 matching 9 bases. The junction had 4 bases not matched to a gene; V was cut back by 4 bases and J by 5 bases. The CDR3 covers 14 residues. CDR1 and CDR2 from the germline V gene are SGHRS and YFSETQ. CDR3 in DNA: TGCGCCAGCAGCCGGGACAGGGCCAACAATGAGCAGTTCTTC. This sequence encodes CASSRDRANNEQFF. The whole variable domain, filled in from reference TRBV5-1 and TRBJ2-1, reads KAGVTQTPRYLIKTRGQQVTLSCSPISGHRSVSWYQQTPGQGLQFLFEYFSETQRNKGNFPGRFSGRQFSNSRSEMNVSTLELGDSALYLCASSRDRANNEQFFGPGTRLTVL.

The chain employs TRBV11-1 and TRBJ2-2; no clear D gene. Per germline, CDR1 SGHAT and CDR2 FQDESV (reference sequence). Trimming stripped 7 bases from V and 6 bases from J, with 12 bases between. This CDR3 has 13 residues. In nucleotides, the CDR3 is TGTGCCAGCAACCGACAAGGGTCCGGGGAGCTGTTTTTT. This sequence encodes CASNRQGSGELFF.

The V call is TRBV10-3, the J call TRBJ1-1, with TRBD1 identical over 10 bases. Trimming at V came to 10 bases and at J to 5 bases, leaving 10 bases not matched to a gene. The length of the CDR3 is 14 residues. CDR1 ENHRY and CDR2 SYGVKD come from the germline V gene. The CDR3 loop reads CASRRGQGQTEAFF. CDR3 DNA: TGTGCCAGCAGAAGGGGACAGGGGCAGACTGAAGCTTTCTTT.

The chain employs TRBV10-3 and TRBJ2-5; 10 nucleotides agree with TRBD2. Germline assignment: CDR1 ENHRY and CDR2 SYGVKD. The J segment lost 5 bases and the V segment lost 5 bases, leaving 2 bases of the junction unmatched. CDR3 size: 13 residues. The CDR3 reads CAISSGREETQYF. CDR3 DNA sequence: TGTGCCATCAGTAGCGGGAGGGAGGAGACCCAGTACTTC.

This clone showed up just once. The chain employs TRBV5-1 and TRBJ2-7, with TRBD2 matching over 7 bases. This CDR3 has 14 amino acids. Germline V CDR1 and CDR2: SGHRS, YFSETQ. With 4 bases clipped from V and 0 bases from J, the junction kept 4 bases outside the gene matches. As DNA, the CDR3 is TGCGCCAGCAGCGGGGAGGGAAGCTCCTACGAGCAGTACTTC. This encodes CASSGEGSSYEQYF.

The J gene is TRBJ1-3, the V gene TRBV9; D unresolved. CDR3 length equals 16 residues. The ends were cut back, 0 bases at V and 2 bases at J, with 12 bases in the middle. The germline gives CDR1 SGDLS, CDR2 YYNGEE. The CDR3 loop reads CASSVAMGTAGNTIYF. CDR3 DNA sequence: TGTGCCAGCAGCGTAGCTATGGGAACGGCTGGAAACACCATATATTTT.

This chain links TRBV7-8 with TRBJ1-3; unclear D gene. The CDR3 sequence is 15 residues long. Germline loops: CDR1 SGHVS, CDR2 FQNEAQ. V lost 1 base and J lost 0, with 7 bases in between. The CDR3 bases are TGTGCCAGCAGCTTAGTGGGAGCCTCTGGAAACACCATATATTTT. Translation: CASSLVGASGNTIYF. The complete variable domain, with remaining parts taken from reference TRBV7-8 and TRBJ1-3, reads GAGVSQSPRYKVAKRGQDVALRCDPISGHVSLFWYQQALGQGPEFLTYFQNEAQLDKSGLPSDRFFAERPEGSVSTLKIQRTQQEDSAVYLCASSLVGASGNTIYFGEGSWLTVV.

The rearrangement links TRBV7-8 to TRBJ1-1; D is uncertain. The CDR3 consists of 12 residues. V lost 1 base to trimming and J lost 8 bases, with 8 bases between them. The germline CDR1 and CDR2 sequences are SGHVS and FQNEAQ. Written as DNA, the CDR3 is TGTGCCAGCAGCTTAGGGGCCCTAGAAGCTTTCTTT. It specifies CASSLGALEAFF.

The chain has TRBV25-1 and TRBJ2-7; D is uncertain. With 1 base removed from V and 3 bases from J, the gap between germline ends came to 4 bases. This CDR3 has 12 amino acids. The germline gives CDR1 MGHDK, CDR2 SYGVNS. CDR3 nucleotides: TGTGCCAGCAGTGAATGGGACTACGAGCAGTACTTC. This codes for CASSEWDYEQYF.

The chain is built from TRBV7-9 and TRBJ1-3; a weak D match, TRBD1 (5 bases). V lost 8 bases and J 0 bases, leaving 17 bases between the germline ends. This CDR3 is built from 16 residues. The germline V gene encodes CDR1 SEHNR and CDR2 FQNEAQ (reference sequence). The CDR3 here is CASGRNGGSSGNTIYF. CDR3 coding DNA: TGTGCCAGCGGACGAAATGGGGGGAGCTCTGGAAACACCATATATTTT. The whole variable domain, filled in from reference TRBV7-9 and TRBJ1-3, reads DTGVSQNPRHKITKRGQNVTFRCDPISEHNRLYWYRQTLGQGPEFLTYFQNEAQLEKSRLLSDRFSAERPKGSFSTLEIQRTEQGDSAMYLCASGRNGGSSGNTIYFGEGSWLTVV.

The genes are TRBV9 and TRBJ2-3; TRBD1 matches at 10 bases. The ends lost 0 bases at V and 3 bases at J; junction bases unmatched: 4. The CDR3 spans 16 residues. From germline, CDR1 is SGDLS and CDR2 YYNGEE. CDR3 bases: TGTGCCAGCAGCGTAGAGACAGGGGGCTCTACAGATACGCAGTATTTT. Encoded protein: CASSVETGGSTDTQYF.

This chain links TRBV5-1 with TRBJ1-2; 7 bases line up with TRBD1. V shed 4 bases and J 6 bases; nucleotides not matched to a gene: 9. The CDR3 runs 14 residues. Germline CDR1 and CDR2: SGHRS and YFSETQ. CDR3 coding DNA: TGCGCCAGCAGCGCTGGACAGGCTCCGAATGGCTACACCTTC. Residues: CASSAGQAPNGYTF.

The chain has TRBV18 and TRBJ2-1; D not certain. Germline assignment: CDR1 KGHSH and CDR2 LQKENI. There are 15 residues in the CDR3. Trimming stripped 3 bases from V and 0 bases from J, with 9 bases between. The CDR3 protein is CASSPSVSSYNEQFF. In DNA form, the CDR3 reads TGTGCCAGCTCACCTTCAGTAAGCTCCTACAATGAGCAGTTCTTC.

As DNA, the CDR3 is TGTGCCAGCAGCTTAGGTCGAGGGGAGGGTCAGCCCCAGCATTTT. It encodes CASSLGRGEGQPQHF. The chain uses TRBV7-2 and TRBJ1-5, with D perhaps matching TRBD1 (5 bases). Germline CDR1 is SGHTA and CDR2 is FQGNSA. This CDR3 has 15 residues. The V end was cut by 1 base, the J end by 6 bases, with 13 bases between. Combining the CDR3 with reference TRBV7-2 and TRBJ1-5 gives the whole variable domain GAGVSQSPSNKVTEKGKDVELRCDPISGHTALYWYRQSLGQGLEFLIYFQGNSAPDKSGLPSDRFSAERTGGSVSTLTIQRTQQEDSAVYLCASSLGRGEGQPQHFGDGTRLSIL.

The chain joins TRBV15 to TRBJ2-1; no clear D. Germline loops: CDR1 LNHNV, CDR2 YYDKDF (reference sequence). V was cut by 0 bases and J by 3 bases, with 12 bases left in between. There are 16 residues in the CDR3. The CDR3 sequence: CATSRDRAGNYNEQFF. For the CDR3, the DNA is TGTGCCACCAGCAGAGATAGGGCAGGTAACTACAATGAGCAGTTCTTC. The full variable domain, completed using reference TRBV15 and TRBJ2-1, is DAMVIQNPRYQVTQFGKPVTLSCSQTLNHNVMYWYQQKSSQAPKLLFHYYDKDFNNEADTPDNFQSRRPNTSFCFLDIRSPGLGDTAMYLCATSRDRAGNYNEQFFGPGTRLTVL.

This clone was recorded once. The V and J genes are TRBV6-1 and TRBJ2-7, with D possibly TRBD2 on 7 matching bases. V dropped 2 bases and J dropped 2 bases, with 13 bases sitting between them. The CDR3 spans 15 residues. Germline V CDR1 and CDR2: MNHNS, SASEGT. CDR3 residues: CASSERGDYAYEQYF. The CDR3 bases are TGTGCCAGCAGTGAAAGGGGGGACTATGCCTACGAGCAGTACTTC.

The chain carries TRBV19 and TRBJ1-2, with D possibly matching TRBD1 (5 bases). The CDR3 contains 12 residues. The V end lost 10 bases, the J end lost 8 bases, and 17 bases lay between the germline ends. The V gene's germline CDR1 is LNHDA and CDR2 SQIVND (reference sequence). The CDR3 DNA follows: TGTGCCACCCAGGCAGGGCTACGGGGCTACACCTTC. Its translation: CATQAGLRGYTF.